The 15 T cell receptor beta chains listed next were all sequenced from one sample in a study of T cell responses to AZD1222 COVID-19 vaccine. The method was immunoSEQ multiplex PCR; TCRdb's version includes in-frame clones alone and lacks a portion of them. This table has about 99,000 clones, over 85% appearing once. Sequencing used peripheral blood, obtained on day 0 of AZD1222 vaccination. These receptors were taken from an adult in good health.

The V call is TRBV29-1, the J call TRBJ1-1; a possible D gene is TRBD1 (5 bases). The CDR3 extends over 15 amino acids. Germline CDR1 reads SQVTM; CDR2 reads ANQGSEA. Trimming pared 2 bases from V and 3 bases from J, leaving 16 bases between. CDR3 coding DNA: TGCAGCGTTGAACTTTGGGGCAAAGCATACACTGAAGCTTTCTTT. Protein sequence: CSVELWGKAYTEAFF.

V gene TRBV10-3 combines with J gene TRBJ2-6; D is uncertain. This CDR3 region has 14 residues. The V end was cut by 8 bases, the J end by 0 bases, with 8 bases between. Germline V CDR1 and CDR2: ENHRY, SYGVKD. The CDR3 loop is CAIGPSSGANVLTF. DNA of the CDR3: TGTGCCATCGGGCCATCCTCTGGGGCCAACGTCCTGACTTTC.

This clone was counted once. V is TRBV15 and J is TRBJ1-4; tentative D call: TRBD1 (5 bases). This CDR3 spans 14 amino acids. Deletions cut 2 bases from V and 8 bases from J, with 12 bases between. CDR1 LNHNV and CDR2 YYDKDF come from the germline V gene (reference sequence). CDR3 in amino acids: CATSRKAGSEKLFF. CDR3 DNA sequence: TGTGCCACCAGCAGAAAAGCAGGGAGCGAAAAACTGTTTTTT.

The chain carries TRBV12-3 or TRBV12-4 and TRBJ1-1; 7 bases align to TRBD1. With V trimmed by 5 bases and J by 4 bases, 1 base remained unmatched. CDR3 size: 12 residues. The CDR3 bases are TGTGCCAGCAGTCCAGGGGGCACTGAAGCTTTCTTT. Protein sequence: CASSPGGTEAFF.

V gene TRBV20-1 combines with J gene TRBJ2-2, with a tentative D call TRBD2 (6 bases). V lost 3 bases to trimming and J lost 2 bases, with 13 bases between them. CDR1 is DFQATT, CDR2 SNEGSKA, per germline (reference sequence). This CDR3 contains 15 residues. The CDR3 is CSASDSGRNTGELFF. The CDR3 nucleotides are TGCAGTGCTAGTGATAGCGGAAGAAACACCGGGGAGCTGTTTTTT.

The chain links TRBV6-5 to TRBJ2-7, with D possibly TRBD1 on 5 matching bases. Germline V lookup: CDR1 MNHEY, CDR2 SVGAGI. Trimming cost V 7 bases and J 2 bases, with 9 bases left between them. This CDR3 region has 12 residues. DNA for the CDR3: TGTGCCAGCACCAAGGACACCTACGAGCAGTACTTC. Translated, it gives CASTKDTYEQYF.

The chain is built from TRBV13 and TRBJ2-5, with D perhaps TRBD2 (6 bases). Trimming removed 2 bases at V and 2 bases at J, with 18 bases between. This CDR3 has 17 residues. Germline values: CDR1 PRHDT, CDR2 FYEKMQ (reference sequence). This chain's CDR3 is CASSLLGDAGPQETQYF. The CDR3 DNA reads as TGTGCCAGCAGCTTACTGGGCGATGCGGGGCCGCAAGAGACCCAGTACTTC.

The chain is built from TRBV6-5 and TRBJ1-2; D remains unclear. Germline assignment: CDR1 MNHEY and CDR2 SVGAGI. The CDR3 length is 10 residues. V was shortened by 10 bases and J by 8 bases, with 11 bases between the two germline ends. The CDR3 nucleotides are TGTGCCACTTTGACTTCCGGCTACACCTTC. Amino acids: CATLTSGYTF.

A few counts support this clone. This sequence joins TRBV11-2 and TRBJ1-1; D remains ambiguous. Germline CDR1 and CDR2: SGHAT and FQNNGV. Trimming pared 4 bases from V and 0 bases from J, leaving 12 bases between. CDR3 length: 15 amino acids. The CDR3 region has the DNA TGTGCCAGCAGCTCACGACGGCCCATGAACACTGAAGCTTTCTTT. Protein sequence: CASSSRRPMNTEAFF.

The chain has TRBV6-5 and TRBJ1-6; D unresolved. The CDR3 loop spans 13 amino acids. V lost 5 bases, J lost 6 bases, and 8 bases lay in between. Germline V gene sequence: CDR1 MNHEY, CDR2 SVGAGI. The DNA for the CDR3 is TGTGCCAGCAGTAGGGCCTTTAATTCACCCCTCCACTTT. Translating it yields CASSRAFNSPLHF.

This chain uses TRBV5-1 with TRBJ1-1; D unresolved. Trimming removed 0 bases from V and 1 base from J, with 7 bases in between. The CDR3 consists of 14 residues. Germline assignment: CDR1 SGHRS and CDR2 YFSETQ. DNA for the CDR3: TGCGCCAGCAGCTTGGGGGGTACGAACACTGAAGCTTTCTTT. It specifies CASSLGGTNTEAFF.

This sequence joins TRBV5-4 and TRBJ2-3, with 9 nucleotides matching TRBD1. Trimming took 3 bases from V and 0 from J; bases not matched to a gene: 5. This CDR3 is 16 amino acids long. CDR1 SGHNT and CDR2 YYREEE come from the germline V gene (reference sequence). The CDR3 region has the DNA TGTGCCAGCAGCTGGGGGGGACAGGGAAGCACAGATACGCAGTATTTT. Protein: CASSWGGQGSTDTQYF. The whole variable domain, remainder taken from reference TRBV5-4 and TRBJ2-3, is ETGVTQSPTHLIKTRGQQVTLRCSSQSGHNTVSWYQQALGQGPQFIFQYYREEENGRGNFPPRFSGLQFPNYSSELNVNALELDDSALYLCASSWGGQGSTDTQYFGPGTRLTVL.

This clone occurred once. Within the sample, other DNA sequences also encode this same CDR3. The chain is built from TRBV12-3 or TRBV12-4 and TRBJ2-7; D gene ambiguous. The V end was cut by 1 base, the J end by 3 bases, with 1 base between. The CDR3 is 11 amino acids. In DNA, the CDR3 is TGTGCCAGCAGTTTAGGCTACGAGCAGTACTTC. This encodes CASSLGYEQYF.

The CDR3 reads CSVERRLANEQFF. In DNA form, the CDR3 reads TGCAGCGTTGAAAGGAGGCTGGCCAATGAGCAGTTCTTC. V gene TRBV29-1 combines with J gene TRBJ2-1; weak D call: TRBD2 (5 bases). V was shortened by 2 bases and J by 6 bases, with 11 bases between the two germline ends. In germline, CDR1 is SQVTM, CDR2 ANQGSEA. The CDR3 runs to 13 residues.

This clone was detected only a few times. The rearrangement joins TRBV25-1 to TRBJ2-2; the match to TRBD1 covers 7 bases. This CDR3 is built from 14 residues. Trimming removed 2 bases from V and 3 bases from J; junction bases left unmatched: 0. Germline V lookup: CDR1 MGHDK, CDR2 SYGVNS. The CDR3 bases are TGTGCCAGCAGTGAAGGACAGGACACCGGGGAGCTGTTTTTT. Translation gives CASSEGQDTGELFF.